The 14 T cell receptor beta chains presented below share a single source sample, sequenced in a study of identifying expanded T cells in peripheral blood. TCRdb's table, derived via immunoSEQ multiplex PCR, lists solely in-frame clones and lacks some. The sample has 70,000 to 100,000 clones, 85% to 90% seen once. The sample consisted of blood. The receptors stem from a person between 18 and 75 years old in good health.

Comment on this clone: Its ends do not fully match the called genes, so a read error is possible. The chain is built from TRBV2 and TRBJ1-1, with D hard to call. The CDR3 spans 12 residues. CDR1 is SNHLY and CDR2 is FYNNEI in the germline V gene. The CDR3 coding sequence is TGTGCCAGCAGTGAATGGAACCCTGAAGCTTTCTTT. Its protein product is CASSEWNPEAFF.

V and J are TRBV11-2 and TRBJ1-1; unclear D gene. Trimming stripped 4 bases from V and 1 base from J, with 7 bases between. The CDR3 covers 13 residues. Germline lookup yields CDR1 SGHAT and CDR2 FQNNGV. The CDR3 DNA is TGTGCCAGCAGCTACGGGCCGAACACTGAAGCTTTCTTT. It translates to CASSYGPNTEAFF.

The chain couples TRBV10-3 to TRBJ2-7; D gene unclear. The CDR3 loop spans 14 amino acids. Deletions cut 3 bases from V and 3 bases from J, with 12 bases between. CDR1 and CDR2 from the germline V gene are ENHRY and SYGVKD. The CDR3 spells CAISDPPQVYEQYF. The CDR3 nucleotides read TGTGCCATCAGTGACCCGCCTCAGGTCTACGAGCAGTACTTC.

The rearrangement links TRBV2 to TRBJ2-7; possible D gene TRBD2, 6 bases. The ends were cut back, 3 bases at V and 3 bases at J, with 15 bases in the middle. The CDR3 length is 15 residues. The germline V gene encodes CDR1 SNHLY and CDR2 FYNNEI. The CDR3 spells CASSDSWGTFYEQYF. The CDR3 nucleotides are TGTGCCAGCAGTGATTCGTGGGGGACTTTCTACGAGCAGTACTTC.

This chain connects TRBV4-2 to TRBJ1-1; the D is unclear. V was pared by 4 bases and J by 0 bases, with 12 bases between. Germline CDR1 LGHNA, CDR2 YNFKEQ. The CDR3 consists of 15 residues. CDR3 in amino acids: CASSLRALVNTEAFF. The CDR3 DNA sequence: TGTGCCAGCAGCCTCCGGGCTTTGGTGAACACTGAAGCTTTCTTT.

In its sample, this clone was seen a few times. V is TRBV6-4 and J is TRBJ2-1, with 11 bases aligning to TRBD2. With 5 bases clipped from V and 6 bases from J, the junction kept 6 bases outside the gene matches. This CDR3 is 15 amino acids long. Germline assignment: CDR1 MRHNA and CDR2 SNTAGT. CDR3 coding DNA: TGTGCCAGCAGTCAACTAGCGGGGGAAGTCAATGAGCAGTTCTTC. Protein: CASSQLAGEVNEQFF.

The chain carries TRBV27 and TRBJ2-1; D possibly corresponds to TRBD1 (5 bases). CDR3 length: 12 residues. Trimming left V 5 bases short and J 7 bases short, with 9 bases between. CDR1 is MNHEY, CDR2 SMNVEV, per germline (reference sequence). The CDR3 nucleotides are TGTGCCAGCAGTGTCCAGGGAAATGAGCAGTTCTTC. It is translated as CASSVQGNEQFF.

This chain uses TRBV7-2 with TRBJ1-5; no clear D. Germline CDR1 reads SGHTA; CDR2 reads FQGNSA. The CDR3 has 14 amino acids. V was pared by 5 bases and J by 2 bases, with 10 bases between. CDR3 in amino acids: CASSQNPRNQPQHF. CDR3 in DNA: TGTGCCAGCAGCCAAAACCCTCGCAATCAGCCCCAGCATTTT. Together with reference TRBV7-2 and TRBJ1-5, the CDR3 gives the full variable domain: GAGVSQSPSNKVTEKGKDVELRCDPISGHTALYWYRQSLGQGLEFLIYFQGNSAPDKSGLPSDRFSAERTGGSVSTLTIQRTQQEDSAVYLCASSQNPRNQPQHFGDGTRLSIL.

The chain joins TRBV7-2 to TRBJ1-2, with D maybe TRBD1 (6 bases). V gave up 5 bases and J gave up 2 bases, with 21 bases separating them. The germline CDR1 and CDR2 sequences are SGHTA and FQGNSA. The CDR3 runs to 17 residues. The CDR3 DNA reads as TGTGCCAGCAGCCCCCAGCCGCGGGGGCCGACGAACTATGGCTACACCTTC. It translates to CASSPQPRGPTNYGYTF.

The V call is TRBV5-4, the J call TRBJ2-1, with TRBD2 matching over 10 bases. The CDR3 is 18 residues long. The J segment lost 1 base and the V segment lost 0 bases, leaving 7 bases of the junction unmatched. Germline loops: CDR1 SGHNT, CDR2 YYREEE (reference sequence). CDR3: CASSLAVLAGGSYNEQFF. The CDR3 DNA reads TGTGCCAGCAGCTTGGCCGTTTTAGCGGGGGGTTCCTACAATGAGCAGTTCTTC.

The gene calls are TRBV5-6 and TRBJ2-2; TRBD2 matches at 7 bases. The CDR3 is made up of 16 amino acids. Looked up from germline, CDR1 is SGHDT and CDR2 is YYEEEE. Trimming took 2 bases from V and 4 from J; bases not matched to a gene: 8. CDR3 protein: CASSLTGGRGTGELFF. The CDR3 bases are TGTGCCAGCAGCTTAACCGGGGGGAGGGGCACCGGGGAGCTGTTTTTT.

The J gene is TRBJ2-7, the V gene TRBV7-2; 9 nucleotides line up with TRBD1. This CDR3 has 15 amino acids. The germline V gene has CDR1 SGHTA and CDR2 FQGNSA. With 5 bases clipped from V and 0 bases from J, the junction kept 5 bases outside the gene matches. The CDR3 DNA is TGTGCCAGCAGCCCAGGGACAGGGTCCTCCTACGAGCAGTACTTC. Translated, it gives CASSPGTGSSYEQYF.

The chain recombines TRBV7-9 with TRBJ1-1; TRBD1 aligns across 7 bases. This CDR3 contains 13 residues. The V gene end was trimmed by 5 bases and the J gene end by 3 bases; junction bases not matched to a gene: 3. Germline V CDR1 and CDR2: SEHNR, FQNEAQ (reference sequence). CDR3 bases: TGTGCCAGCAGCAGACAGGGTTACACTGAAGCTTTCTTT. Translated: CASSRQGYTEAFF.

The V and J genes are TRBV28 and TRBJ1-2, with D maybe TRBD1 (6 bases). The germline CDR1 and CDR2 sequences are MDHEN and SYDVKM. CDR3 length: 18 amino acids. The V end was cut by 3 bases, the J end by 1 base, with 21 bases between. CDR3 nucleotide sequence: TGTGCCAGCAGTTTGAATTCTGTCAGGGGTACGGTTAACTATGGCTACACCTTC. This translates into CASSLNSVRGTVNYGYTF.